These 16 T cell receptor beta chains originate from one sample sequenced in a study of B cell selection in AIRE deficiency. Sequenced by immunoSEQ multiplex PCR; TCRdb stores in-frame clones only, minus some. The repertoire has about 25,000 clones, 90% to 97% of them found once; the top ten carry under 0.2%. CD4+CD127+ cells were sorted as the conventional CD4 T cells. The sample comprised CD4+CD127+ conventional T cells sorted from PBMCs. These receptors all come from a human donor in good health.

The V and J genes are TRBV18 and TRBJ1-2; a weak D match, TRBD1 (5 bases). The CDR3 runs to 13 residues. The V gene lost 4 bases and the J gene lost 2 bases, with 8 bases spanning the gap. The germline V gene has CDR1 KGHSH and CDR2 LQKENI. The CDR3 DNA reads TGTGCCAGCTCACAGGACACAAACTATGGCTACACCTTC. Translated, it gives CASSQDTNYGYTF. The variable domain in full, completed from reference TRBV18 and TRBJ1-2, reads NAGVMQNPRHLVRRRGQEARLRCSPMKGHSHVYWYRQLPEEGLKFMVYLQKENIIDESGMPKERFSAEFPKEGPSILRIQQVVRGDSAAYFCASSQDTNYGYTFGSGTRLTVV.

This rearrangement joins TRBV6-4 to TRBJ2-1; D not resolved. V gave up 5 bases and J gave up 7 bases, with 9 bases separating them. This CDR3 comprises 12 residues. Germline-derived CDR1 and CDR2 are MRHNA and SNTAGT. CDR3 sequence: CASSPDGNEQFF. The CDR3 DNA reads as TGTGCCAGCAGTCCGGACGGTAATGAGCAGTTCTTC.

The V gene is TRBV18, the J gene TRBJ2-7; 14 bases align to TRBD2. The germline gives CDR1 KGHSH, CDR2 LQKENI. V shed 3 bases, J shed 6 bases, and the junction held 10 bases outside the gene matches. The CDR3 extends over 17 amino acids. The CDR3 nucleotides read TGTGCCAGCTCACCCGGACTAGCGGGGGGCCCGGAGGGCGAGCAGTACTTC. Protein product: CASSPGLAGGPEGEQYF.

CDR3 in amino acids: CASSRSSTRLYGYTF. CDR3 coding DNA: TGCGCCAGCAGCCGGTCGTCGACACGGCTCTATGGCTACACCTTC. The chain links TRBV5-1 to TRBJ1-2; no firm D call. The CDR3 length is 15 residues. Trimming took off 4 bases at V and 4 bases at J, with 17 bases between the two ends. Germline values: CDR1 SGHRS, CDR2 YFSETQ.

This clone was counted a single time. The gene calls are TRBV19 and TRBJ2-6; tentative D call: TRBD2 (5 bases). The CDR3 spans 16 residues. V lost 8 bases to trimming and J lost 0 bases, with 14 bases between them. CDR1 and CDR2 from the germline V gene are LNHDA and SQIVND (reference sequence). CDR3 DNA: TGTGCCAGTGGTCCCGACGGGGACTCTGGGGCCAACGTCCTGACTTTC. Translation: CASGPDGDSGANVLTF.

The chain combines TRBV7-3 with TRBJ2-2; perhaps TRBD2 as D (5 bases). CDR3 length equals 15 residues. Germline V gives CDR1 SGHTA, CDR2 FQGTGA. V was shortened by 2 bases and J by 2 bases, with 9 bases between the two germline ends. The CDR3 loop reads CASSLLRANTGELFF. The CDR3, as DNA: TGTGCCAGCAGCTTATTGCGGGCAAACACCGGGGAGCTGTTTTTT.

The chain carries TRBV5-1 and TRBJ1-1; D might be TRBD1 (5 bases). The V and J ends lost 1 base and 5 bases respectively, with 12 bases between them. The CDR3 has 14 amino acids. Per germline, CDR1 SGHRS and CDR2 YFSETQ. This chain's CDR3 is CASSLRLGGTEAFF. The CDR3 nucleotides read TGCGCCAGCAGCTTGAGGCTTGGGGGAACTGAAGCTTTCTTT.

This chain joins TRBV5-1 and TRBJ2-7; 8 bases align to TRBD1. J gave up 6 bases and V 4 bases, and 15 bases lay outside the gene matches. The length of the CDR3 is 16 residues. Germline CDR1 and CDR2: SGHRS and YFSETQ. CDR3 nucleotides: TGCGCCAGCAGCCTCACAGGGGGTAAACTTCCGGTCGAGCAGTACTTC. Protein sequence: CASSLTGGKLPVEQYF.

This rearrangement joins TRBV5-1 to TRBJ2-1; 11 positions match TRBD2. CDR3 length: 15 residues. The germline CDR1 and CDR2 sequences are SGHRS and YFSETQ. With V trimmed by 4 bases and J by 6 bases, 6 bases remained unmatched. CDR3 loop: CASSATSGERNEQFF. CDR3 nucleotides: TGCGCCAGCAGCGCGACTAGCGGGGAACGCAATGAGCAGTTCTTC.

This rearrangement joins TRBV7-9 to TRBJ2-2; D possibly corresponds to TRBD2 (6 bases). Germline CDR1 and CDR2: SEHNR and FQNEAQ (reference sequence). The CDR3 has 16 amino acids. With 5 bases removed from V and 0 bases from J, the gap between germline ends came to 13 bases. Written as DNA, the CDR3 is TGTGCCAGCAGCGGAGCGGGTGGGACGAACACCGGGGAGCTGTTTTTT. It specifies CASSGAGGTNTGELFF.

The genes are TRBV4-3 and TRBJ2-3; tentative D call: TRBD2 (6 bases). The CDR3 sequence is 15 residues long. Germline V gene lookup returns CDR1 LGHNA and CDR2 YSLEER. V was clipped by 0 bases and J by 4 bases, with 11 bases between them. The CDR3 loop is CASSQERRGADTQYF. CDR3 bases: TGCGCCAGCAGCCAAGAACGGCGGGGAGCAGATACGCAGTATTTT.

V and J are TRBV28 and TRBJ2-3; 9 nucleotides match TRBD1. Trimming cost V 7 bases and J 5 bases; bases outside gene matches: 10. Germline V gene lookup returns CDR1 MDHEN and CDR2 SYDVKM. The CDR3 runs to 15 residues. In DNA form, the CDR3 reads TGTGCCAGCACCTATGGGGGACAGGGAATAGATACGCAGTATTTT. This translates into CASTYGGQGIDTQYF.

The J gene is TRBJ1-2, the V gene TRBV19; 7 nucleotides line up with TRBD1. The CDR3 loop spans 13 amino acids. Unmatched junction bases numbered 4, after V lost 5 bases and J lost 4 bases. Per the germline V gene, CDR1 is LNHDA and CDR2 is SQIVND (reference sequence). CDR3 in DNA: TGTGCCAGTAGTGTGGGGACAGTCTATGGCTACACCTTC. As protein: CASSVGTVYGYTF.

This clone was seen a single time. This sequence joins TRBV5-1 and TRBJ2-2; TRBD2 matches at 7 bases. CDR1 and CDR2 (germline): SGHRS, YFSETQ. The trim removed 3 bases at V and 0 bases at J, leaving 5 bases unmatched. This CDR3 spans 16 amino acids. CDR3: CASSSGGGANTGELFF. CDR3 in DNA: TGCGCCAGCAGCTCGGGGGGAGGAGCGAACACCGGGGAGCTGTTTTTT. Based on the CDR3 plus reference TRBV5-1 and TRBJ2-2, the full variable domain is KAGVTQTPRYLIKTRGQQVTLSCSPISGHRSVSWYQQTPGQGLQFLFEYFSETQRNKGNFPGRFSGRQFSNSRSEMNVSTLELGDSALYLCASSSGGGANTGELFFGEGSRLTVL.

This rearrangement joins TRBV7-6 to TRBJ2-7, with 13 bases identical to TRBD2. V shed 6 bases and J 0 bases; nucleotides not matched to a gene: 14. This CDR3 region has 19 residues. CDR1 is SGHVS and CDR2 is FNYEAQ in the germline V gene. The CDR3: CASSPRGGTSGATSYEQYF. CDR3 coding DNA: TGTGCCAGCAGTCCTAGAGGGGGGACTAGCGGGGCTACCTCCTACGAGCAGTACTTC.

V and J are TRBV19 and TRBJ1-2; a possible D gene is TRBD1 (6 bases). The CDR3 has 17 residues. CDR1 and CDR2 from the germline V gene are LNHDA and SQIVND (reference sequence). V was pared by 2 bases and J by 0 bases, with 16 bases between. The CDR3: CASSIISTGAANYGYTF. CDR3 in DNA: TGTGCCAGTAGTATAATCTCGACGGGGGCCGCTAACTATGGCTACACCTTC.